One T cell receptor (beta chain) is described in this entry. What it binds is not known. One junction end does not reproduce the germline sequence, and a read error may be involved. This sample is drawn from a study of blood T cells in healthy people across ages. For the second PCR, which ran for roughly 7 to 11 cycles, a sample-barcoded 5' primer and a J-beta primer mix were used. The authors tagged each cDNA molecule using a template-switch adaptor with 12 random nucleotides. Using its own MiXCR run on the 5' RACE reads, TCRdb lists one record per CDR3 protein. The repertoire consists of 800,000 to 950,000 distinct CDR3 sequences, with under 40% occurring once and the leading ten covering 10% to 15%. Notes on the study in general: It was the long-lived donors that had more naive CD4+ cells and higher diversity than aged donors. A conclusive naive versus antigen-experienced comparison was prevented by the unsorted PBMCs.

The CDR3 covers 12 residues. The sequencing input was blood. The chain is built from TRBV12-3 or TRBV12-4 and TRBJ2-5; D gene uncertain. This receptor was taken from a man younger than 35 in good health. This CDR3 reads CAGSFRDETQYF. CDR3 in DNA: TGTGCCGGCAGTTTTAGGGATGAGACCCAGTACTTC.